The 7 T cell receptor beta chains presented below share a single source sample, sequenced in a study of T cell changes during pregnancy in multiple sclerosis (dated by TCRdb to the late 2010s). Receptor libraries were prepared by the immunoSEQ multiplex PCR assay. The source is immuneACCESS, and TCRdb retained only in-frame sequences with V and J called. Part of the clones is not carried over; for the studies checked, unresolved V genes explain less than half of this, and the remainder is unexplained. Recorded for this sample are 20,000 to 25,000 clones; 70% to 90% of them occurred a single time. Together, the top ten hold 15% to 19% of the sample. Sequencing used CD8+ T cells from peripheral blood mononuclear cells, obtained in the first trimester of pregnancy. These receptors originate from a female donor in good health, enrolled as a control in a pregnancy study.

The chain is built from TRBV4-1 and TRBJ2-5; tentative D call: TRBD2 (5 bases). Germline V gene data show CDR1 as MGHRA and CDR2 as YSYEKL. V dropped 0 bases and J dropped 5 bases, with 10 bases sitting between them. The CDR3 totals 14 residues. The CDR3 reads CASSQDGAEETQYF. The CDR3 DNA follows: TGCGCCAGCAGCCAAGATGGAGCGGAGGAGACCCAGTACTTC.

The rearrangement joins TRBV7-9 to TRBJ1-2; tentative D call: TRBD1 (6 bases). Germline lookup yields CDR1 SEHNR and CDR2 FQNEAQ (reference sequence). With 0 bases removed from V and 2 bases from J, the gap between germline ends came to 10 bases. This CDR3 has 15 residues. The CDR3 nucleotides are TGTGCCAGCAGCTTAGCGACAGGTGTCAACTATGGCTACACCTTC. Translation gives CASSLATGVNYGYTF.

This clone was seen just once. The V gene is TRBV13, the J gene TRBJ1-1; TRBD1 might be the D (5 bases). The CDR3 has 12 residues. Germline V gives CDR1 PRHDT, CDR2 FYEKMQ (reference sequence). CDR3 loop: CADGGEDTEAFF. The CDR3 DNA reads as TGTGCAGACGGGGGGGAAGACACTGAAGCTTTCTTT. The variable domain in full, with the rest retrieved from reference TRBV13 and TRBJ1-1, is AAGVIQSPRHLIKEKRETATLKCYPIPRHDTVYWYQQGPGQDPQFLISFYEKMQSDKGSIPDRFSAQQFSDYHSELNMSSLELGDSALYFCADGGEDTEAFFGQGTRLTVV.

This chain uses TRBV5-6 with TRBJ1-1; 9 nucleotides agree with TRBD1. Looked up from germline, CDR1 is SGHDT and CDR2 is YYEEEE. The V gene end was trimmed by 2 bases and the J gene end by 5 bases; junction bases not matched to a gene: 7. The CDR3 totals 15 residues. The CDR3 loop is CASSFGTGRGTEAFF. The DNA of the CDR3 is TGTGCCAGCAGCTTCGGGACAGGGAGGGGAACTGAAGCTTTCTTT. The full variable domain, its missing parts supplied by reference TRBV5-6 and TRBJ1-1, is DAGVTQSPTHLIKTRGQQVTLRCSPKSGHDTVSWYQQALGQGPQFIFQYYEEEERQRGNFPDRFSGHQFPNYSSELNVNALLLGDSALYLCASSFGTGRGTEAFFGQGTRLTVV.

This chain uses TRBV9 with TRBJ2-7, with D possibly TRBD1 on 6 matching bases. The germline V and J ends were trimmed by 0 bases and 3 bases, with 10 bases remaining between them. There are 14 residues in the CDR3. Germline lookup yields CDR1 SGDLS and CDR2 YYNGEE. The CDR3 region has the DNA TGTGCCAGCAGCGTAGGGGGACAAGACTACGAGCAGTACTTC. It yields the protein CASSVGGQDYEQYF.

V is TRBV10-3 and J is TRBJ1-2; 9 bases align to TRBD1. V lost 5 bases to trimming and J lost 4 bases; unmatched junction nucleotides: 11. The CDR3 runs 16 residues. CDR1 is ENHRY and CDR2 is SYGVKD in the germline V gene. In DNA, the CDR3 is TGTGCCATCAGTTATCGGACAGGGGAGGGATTCTATGGCTACACCTTC. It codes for CAISYRTGEGFYGYTF.

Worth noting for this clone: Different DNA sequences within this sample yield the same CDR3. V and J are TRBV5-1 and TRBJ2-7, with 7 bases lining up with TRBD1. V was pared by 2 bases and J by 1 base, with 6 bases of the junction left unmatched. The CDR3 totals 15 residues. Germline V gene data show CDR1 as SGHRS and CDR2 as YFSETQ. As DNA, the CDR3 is TGCGCCAGCAGCTTCGGGCAGGGGGTTTCCTACGAGCAGTACTTC. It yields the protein CASSFGQGVSYEQYF.